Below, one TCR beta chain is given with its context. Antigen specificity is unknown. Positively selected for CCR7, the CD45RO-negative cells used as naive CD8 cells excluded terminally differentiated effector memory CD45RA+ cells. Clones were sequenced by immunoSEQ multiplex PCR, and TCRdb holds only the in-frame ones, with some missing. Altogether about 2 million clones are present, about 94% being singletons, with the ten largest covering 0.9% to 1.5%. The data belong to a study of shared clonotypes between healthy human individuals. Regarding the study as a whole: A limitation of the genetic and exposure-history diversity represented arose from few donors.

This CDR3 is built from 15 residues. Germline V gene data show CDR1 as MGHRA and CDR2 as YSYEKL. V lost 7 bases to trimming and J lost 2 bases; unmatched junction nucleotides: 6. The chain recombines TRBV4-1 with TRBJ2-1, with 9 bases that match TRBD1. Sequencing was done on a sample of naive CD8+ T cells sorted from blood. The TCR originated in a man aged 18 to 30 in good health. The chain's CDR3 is CASTLDRGAYNEQFF. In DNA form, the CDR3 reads TGCGCCAGCACCCTGGACAGGGGAGCCTACAATGAGCAGTTCTTC.